The rows below give T cell receptor beta chains drawn from one sample of a study of CD8+ T cells in alopecia areata. Clones were sequenced by immunoSEQ multiplex PCR, and TCRdb holds only the in-frame ones, with some missing. The sample yields about 180,000 clones, approximately 62% seen once. The sample was CD4+ T cells sorted from blood, taken at week 0. The receptors here all came from a human donor with alopecia areata. CDR3s include the opening cysteine and the closing phenylalanine or tryptophan. D genes are given only for firm matches. A row's size may be missing; if present it is once, few, many or a size class.

J gene: TRBJ2-1
D gene: TRBD2
clone size: -
V gene: TRBV5-4
CDR3 protein: CASSLPGLAYEQFF
CDR3 DNA: TGTGCCAGCAGCTTACCGGGACTAGCATACGAGCAGTTCTTC

J gene: TRBJ2-7
D gene: -
clone size: -
V gene: TRBV27
CDR3 protein: CASSTGSGQYF
CDR3 DNA: TGTGCCAGCAGTACGGGTTCCGGGCAGTACTTC

J gene: TRBJ2-7
D gene: TRBD1
clone size: -
V gene: TRBV6-1
CDR3 protein: CASRTPGGRYEQYF
CDR3 DNA: TGTGCCAGCCGAACCCCAGGGGGCCGATACGAGCAGTACTTC

J gene: TRBJ1-2
D gene: TRBD1
clone size: once
V gene: TRBV7-2
CDR3 protein: CASIPGQGNYGYTF
CDR3 DNA: TGTGCCAGCATCCCGGGACAGGGGAACTATGGCTACACCTTC

J gene: TRBJ2-3
D gene: -
clone size: -
V gene: TRBV29-1
CDR3 protein: CSLRTALSGTDTQYF
CDR3 DNA: TGCAGCCTCCGGACAGCGCTTTCGGGCACAGATACGCAGTATTTT

J gene: TRBJ2-5
D gene: -
clone size: few
V gene: TRBV7-2
CDR3 protein: CASSLGVETQYF
CDR3 DNA: TGTGCCAGCAGCTTAGGAGTAGAGACCCAGTACTTC

J gene: TRBJ2-1
D gene: -
clone size: few
V gene: TRBV7-9
CDR3 protein: CASSLAIRGAWNEQFF
CDR3 DNA: TGTGCCAGCAGCTTAGCGATCCGGGGGGCATGGAATGAGCAGTTCTTC

J gene: TRBJ2-3
D gene: -
clone size: once
V gene: TRBV29-1
CDR3 protein: CSFRGGTDTQYF
CDR3 DNA: TGCAGTTTTCGCGGTGGCACAGATACGCAGTATTTT

J gene: TRBJ2-3
D gene: -
clone size: -
V gene: TRBV11-3
CDR3 protein: CASSLDLADTQYF
CDR3 DNA: TGTGCCAGCAGCTTAGATCTGGCAGATACGCAGTATTTT

J gene: TRBJ1-2
D gene: -
clone size: -
V gene: TRBV25-1
CDR3 protein: CASGLGSRDYGYTF
CDR3 DNA: TGTGCCAGCGGCCTAGGGAGCAGGGACTATGGCTACACCTTC

J gene: TRBJ1-2
D gene: TRBD1
clone size: -
V gene: TRBV29-1
CDR3 protein: CSVTDRPGGYTF
CDR3 DNA: TGCAGCGTGACGGACAGGCCGGGAGGCTACACCTTC

J gene: TRBJ2-1
D gene: TRBD1
clone size: -
V gene: TRBV7-3
CDR3 protein: CASSYTGTGHYNEQFF
CDR3 DNA: TGTGCCAGCAGCTACACCGGGACAGGGCACTACAATGAGCAGTTCTTC

J gene: TRBJ2-5
D gene: -
clone size: -
V gene: TRBV7-3
CDR3 protein: CASSLRAEPQETQYF
CDR3 DNA: TGTGCCAGCAGCTTAAGGGCAGAACCTCAAGAGACCCAGTACTTC

J gene: TRBJ1-4
D gene: TRBD1
clone size: -
V gene: TRBV30
CDR3 protein: CAWRKTGSNEKLFF
CDR3 DNA: TGTGCCTGGAGAAAGACAGGGTCTAATGAAAAACTGTTTTTT

J gene: TRBJ2-1
D gene: -
clone size: few
V gene: TRBV29-1
CDR3 protein: CSVSYQRVWEQFF
CDR3 DNA: TGCAGCGTTTCATACCAGAGGGTCTGGGAGCAGTTCTTC

J gene: TRBJ2-5
D gene: -
clone size: few
V gene: TRBV7-2
CDR3 protein: CASSLARETQYF
CDR3 DNA: TGTGCCAGCAGCTTAGCGCGAGAGACCCAGTACTTC

J gene: TRBJ2-3
D gene: -
clone size: few
V gene: TRBV30
CDR3 protein: CAWSKFSVPDTQYF
CDR3 DNA: TGTGCCTGGAGTAAGTTTTCCGTGCCTGATACGCAGTATTTT

J gene: TRBJ1-2
D gene: -
clone size: -
V gene: TRBV7-2
CDR3 protein: CASSVARTESYGYTF
CDR3 DNA: TGTGCCAGCAGCGTAGCGCGGACGGAGAGCTATGGCTACACCTTC

J gene: TRBJ2-7
D gene: -
clone size: -
V gene: TRBV29-1
CDR3 protein: CSVGGRAYEQYF
CDR3 DNA: TGCAGCGTTGGGGGCAGAGCCTACGAGCAGTACTTC

J gene: TRBJ1-5
D gene: -
clone size: -
V gene: TRBV27
CDR3 protein: CASSLGGGGNQPQHF
CDR3 DNA: TGTGCCAGCAGTCTGGGGGGTGGGGGAAATCAGCCCCAGCATTTT

J gene: TRBJ1-2
D gene: -
clone size: few
V gene: TRBV2
CDR3 protein: CASLGFEVVGYTF
CDR3 DNA: TGTGCCAGTTTGGGTTTCGAAGTCGTCGGCTACACCTTC

J gene: TRBJ2-5
D gene: -
clone size: -
V gene: TRBV19
CDR3 protein: CASPRRAVQETQYF
CDR3 DNA: TGTGCCAGTCCTCGTCGGGCTGTTCAAGAGACCCAGTACTTC

J gene: TRBJ1-1
D gene: -
clone size: -
V gene: TRBV5-1
CDR3 protein: CASLGSGNTEAFF
CDR3 DNA: TGCGCCAGCCTCGGGAGTGGGAACACTGAAGCTTTCTTT

J gene: TRBJ1-2
D gene: -
clone size: -
V gene: TRBV14
CDR3 protein: CASSQEGSPWTARYGYTF
CDR3 DNA: TGTGCCAGCAGCCAAGAGGGCTCACCATGGACAGCACGCTATGGCTACACCTTC

J gene: TRBJ1-1
D gene: -
clone size: -
V gene: TRBV27
CDR3 protein: CASSLVRWGTEAFF
CDR3 DNA: TGTGCCAGCAGTTTGGTCCGCTGGGGTACTGAAGCTTTCTTT

J gene: TRBJ2-5
D gene: -
clone size: few
V gene: TRBV6-1
CDR3 protein: CASGLKETQYF
CDR3 DNA: TGTGCCAGCGGGTTAAAGGAGACCCAGTACTTC

J gene: TRBJ2-7
D gene: -
clone size: -
V gene: TRBV29-1
CDR3 protein: CSVVTSVRYEQYF
CDR3 DNA: TGCAGCGTTGTAACCAGCGTGCGTTACGAGCAGTACTTC

J gene: TRBJ2-3
D gene: -
clone size: -
V gene: TRBV29-1
CDR3 protein: CSVEDSTDTQYF
CDR3 DNA: TGCAGCGTTGAAGACTCCACAGATACGCAGTATTTT

J gene: TRBJ2-5
D gene: TRBD1
clone size: -
V gene: TRBV5-1
CDR3 protein: CASSLSTQGQGETQYF
CDR3 DNA: TGCGCCAGCAGCCTGTCAACTCAGGGACAGGGAGAGACCCAGTACTTC

J gene: TRBJ1-2
D gene: -
clone size: once
V gene: TRBV2
CDR3 protein: CASSDRVSYGYTF
CDR3 DNA: TGTGCCAGCAGTGACAGGGTCTCCTATGGCTACACCTTC

J gene: TRBJ1-2
D gene: -
clone size: few
V gene: TRBV30
CDR3 protein: CAWSPTLLKEYGYTF
CDR3 DNA: TGTGCCTGGAGCCCTACACTTCTCAAGGAGTATGGCTACACCTTC

J gene: TRBJ2-3
D gene: -
clone size: -
V gene: TRBV29-1
CDR3 protein: CSVNLRTRTDTQYF
CDR3 DNA: TGCAGCGTCAACCTCAGGACCCGGACAGATACGCAGTATTTT

J gene: TRBJ2-3
D gene: -
clone size: -
V gene: TRBV10-3
CDR3 protein: CAISGALTDTQYF
CDR3 DNA: TGTGCCATCTCGGGTGCCCTCACAGATACGCAGTATTTT

J gene: TRBJ2-7
D gene: TRBD1
clone size: -
V gene: TRBV29-1
CDR3 protein: CSAARPGQGDEQYF
CDR3 DNA: TGCAGCGCCGCAAGACCGGGACAGGGGGATGAGCAGTACTTC

J gene: TRBJ2-6
D gene: -
clone size: -
V gene: TRBV19
CDR3 protein: CASRVPGANVLTF
CDR3 DNA: TGTGCCAGTAGGGTTCCTGGGGCCAACGTCCTGACTTTC

J gene: TRBJ2-6
D gene: -
clone size: -
V gene: TRBV30
CDR3 protein: CARTDPGANVLTF
CDR3 DNA: TGTGCCCGGACAGACCCTGGGGCCAACGTCCTGACTTTC

J gene: TRBJ1-6
D gene: -
clone size: -
V gene: TRBV9
CDR3 protein: CASSVEGSPLHF
CDR3 DNA: TGTGCCAGCAGCGTAGAGGGTTCACCCCTCCACTTT

J gene: TRBJ2-7
D gene: -
clone size: few
V gene: TRBV6-5
CDR3 protein: CASSYTRDSSYEQYF
CDR3 DNA: TGTGCCAGCAGTTACACAAGGGATTCCTCCTACGAGCAGTACTTC

J gene: TRBJ2-3
D gene: -
clone size: -
V gene: TRBV7-2
CDR3 protein: CASSFWSDTQYF
CDR3 DNA: TGTGCCAGCAGCTTTTGGAGCGATACGCAGTATTTT

J gene: TRBJ1-4
D gene: -
clone size: few
V gene: TRBV10-3
CDR3 protein: CAISDPSEKLFF
CDR3 DNA: TGTGCCATCAGTGATCCAAGTGAAAAACTGTTTTTT

J gene: TRBJ1-5
D gene: -
clone size: -
V gene: TRBV9
CDR3 protein: CASSPQGGEPQHF
CDR3 DNA: TGTGCCAGCAGCCCCCAGGGTGGGGAGCCCCAGCATTTT